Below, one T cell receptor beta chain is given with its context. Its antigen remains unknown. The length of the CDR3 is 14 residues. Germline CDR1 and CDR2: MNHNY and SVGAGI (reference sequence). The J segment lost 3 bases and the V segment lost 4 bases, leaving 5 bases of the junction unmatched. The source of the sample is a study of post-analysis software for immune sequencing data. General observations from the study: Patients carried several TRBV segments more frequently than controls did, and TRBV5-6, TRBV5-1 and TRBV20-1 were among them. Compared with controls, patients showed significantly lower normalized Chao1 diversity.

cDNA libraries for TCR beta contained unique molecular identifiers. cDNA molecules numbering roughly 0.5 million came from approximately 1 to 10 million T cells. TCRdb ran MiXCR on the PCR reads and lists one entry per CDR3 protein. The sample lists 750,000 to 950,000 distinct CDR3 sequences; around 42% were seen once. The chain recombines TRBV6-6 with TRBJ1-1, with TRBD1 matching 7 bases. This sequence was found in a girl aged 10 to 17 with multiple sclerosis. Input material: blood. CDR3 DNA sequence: TGTGCCAGCAGTTCAGGGGGGGGGGACACTGAAGCTTTCTTT. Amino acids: CASSSGGGDTEAFF.